Sequencing of this T cell receptor (beta chain) was carried out in a study of blood T cell repertoires in COVID-19. About the research overall: Acute-phase and convalescent COVID-19 samples originated in the United States, Italy and Spain. Sources were T cells, B-cell-depleted T cells, or PBMCs; the material itself was cDNA or gDNA.

This CDR3 region has 15 residues. V dropped 9 bases and J dropped 1; count of bases not matched to a gene: 8. The germline V gene encodes CDR1 SGDLS and CDR2 YYNGEE. Per the study methods: How many nucleated cells were present was estimated from reference gene primer amplification. TCRdb's copy holds only in-frame clones and misses some; the assay was immunoSEQ multiplex PCR. V and J calls and clone size are those listed in that table; D and trimming were worked out from the DNA. The repertoire consists of some 270,000 clones, with 75% to 90% occurring once and the leading ten covering about 4.6%. The clonotype comes from a woman between 35 and 50 years old who had recovered from COVID-19. The chain couples TRBV9 to TRBJ2-2, with 8 bases fitting TRBD1. What was sequenced was peripheral blood. The CDR3 reads CATNSGTGNTGELFF. The CDR3 nucleotides read TGTGCCACCAATTCCGGGACAGGGAACACCGGGGAGCTGTTTTTT.